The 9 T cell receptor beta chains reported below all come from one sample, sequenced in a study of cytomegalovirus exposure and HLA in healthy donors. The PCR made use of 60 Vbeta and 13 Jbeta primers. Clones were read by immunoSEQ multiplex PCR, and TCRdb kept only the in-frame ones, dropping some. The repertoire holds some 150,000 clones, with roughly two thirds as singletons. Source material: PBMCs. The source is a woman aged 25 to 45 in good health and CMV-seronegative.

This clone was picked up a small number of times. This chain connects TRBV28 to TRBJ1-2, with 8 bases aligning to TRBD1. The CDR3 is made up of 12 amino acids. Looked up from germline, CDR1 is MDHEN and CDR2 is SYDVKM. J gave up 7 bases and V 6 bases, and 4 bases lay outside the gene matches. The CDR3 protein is CASRWTGSGYTF. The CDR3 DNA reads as TGTGCCAGCAGGTGGACAGGGAGTGGCTACACCTTC.

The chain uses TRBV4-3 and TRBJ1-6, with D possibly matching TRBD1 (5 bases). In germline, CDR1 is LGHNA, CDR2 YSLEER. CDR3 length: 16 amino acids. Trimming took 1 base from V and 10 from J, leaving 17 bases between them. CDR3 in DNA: TGCGCCAGCAGCCAAGGGGGAGCGGGTAGGGGCTCACCCCTCCACTTT. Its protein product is CASSQGGAGRGSPLHF.

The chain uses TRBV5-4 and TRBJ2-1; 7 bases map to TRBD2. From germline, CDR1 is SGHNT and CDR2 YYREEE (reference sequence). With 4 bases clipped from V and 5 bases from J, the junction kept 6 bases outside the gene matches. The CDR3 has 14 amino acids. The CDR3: CASSPGGLDNEQFF. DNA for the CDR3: TGTGCCAGCAGCCCGGGGGGACTGGACAATGAGCAGTTCTTC.

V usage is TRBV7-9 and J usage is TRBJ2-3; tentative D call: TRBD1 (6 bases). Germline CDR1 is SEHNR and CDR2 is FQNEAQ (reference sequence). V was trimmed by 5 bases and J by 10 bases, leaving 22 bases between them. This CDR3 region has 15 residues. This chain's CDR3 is CASSARDILDPPQYF. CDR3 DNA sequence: TGTGCCAGCAGCGCCCGGGACATACTAGATCCCCCGCAGTATTTT.

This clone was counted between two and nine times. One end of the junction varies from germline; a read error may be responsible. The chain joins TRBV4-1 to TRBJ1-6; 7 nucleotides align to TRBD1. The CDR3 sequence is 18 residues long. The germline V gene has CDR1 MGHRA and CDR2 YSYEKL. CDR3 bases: TGCGCCAGCAGACAAGCCGGGACAGCAAGCTCCTATAATTCACCCCTCCACTTT. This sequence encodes CASRQAGTASSYNSPLHF.

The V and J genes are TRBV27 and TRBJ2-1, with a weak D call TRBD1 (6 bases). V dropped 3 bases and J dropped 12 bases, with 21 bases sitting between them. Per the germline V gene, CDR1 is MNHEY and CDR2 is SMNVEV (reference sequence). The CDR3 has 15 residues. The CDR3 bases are TGTGCCAGCAGTTTCGATGGGACACCGTTCTTGGTGCAGTTCTTC. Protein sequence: CASSFDGTPFLVQFF.

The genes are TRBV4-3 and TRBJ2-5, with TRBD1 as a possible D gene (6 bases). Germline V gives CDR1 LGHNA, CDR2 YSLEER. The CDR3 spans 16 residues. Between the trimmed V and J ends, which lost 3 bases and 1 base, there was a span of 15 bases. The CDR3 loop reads CASSHQGFSAQETQYF. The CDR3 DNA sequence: TGCGCCAGCAGCCACCAGGGGTTCTCAGCCCAAGAGACCCAGTACTTC.

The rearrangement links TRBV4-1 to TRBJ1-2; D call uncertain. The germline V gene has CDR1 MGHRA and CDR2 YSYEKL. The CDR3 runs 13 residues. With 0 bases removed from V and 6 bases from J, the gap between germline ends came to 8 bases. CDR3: CASSQDESDGYTF. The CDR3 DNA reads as TGCGCCAGCAGCCAAGACGAATCGGATGGCTACACCTTC.

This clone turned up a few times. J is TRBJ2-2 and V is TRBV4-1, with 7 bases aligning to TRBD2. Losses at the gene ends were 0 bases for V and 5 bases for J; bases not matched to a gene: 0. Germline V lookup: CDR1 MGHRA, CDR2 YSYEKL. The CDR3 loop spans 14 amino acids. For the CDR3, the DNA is TGCGCCAGCAGCCAAGAGGGGGGGACCGGGGAGCTGTTTTTT. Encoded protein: CASSQEGGTGELFF.